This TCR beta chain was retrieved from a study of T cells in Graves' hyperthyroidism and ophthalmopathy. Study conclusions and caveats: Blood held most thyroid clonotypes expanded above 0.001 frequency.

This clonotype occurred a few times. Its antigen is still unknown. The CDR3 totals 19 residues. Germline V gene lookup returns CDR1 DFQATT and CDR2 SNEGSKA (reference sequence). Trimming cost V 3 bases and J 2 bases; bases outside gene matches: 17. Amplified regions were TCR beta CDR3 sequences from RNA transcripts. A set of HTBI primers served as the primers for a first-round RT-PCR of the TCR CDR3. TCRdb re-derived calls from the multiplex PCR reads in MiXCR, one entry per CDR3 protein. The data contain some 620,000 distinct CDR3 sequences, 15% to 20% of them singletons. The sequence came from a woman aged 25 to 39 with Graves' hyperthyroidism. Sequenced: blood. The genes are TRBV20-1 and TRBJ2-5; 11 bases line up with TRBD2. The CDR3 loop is CSARPLIAGGLAVQETQYF. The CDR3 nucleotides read TGCAGTGCTAGGCCGCTAATAGCGGGAGGGCTAGCGGTTCAAGAGACCCAGTACTTC.